A single sample is the source of the 14 T cell receptor beta chains below, sequenced in a study of cytomegalovirus exposure and HLA in healthy donors. The study ran its PCR with 60 Vbeta and 13 Jbeta primers. The data were produced by immunoSEQ multiplex PCR, yet TCRdb's version contains in-frame clones alone and is incomplete. The table records under 250,000 clones, around three quarters of them present only once. Source material: PBMCs. These receptors were collected from a young man in good health and CMV-seronegative.

V gene TRBV12-5 combines with J gene TRBJ1-1; D perhaps matches TRBD1 (5 bases). The CDR3 loop spans 16 amino acids. V was trimmed by 1 base and J by 5 bases, leaving 17 bases between them. CDR1 and CDR2 (germline): LGHNT, FRNRAP. The CDR3 is CASGLAVGGGGTEAFF. In nucleotides, the CDR3 is TGTGCTAGTGGTTTGGCCGTGGGGGGTGGAGGGACTGAAGCTTTCTTT.

The table lists this clone with a count of one. The V gene is TRBV4-1, the J gene TRBJ2-7, with 11 bases aligning to TRBD2. The CDR3 sequence is 17 residues long. Trimming cost V 1 base and J 1 base; bases outside gene matches: 6. Germline CDR1 MGHRA, CDR2 YSYEKL. The CDR3 is CASSQGPGTSGSYEQYF. CDR3 nucleotide sequence: TGCGCCAGCAGCCAAGGTCCCGGGACTAGCGGATCCTACGAGCAGTACTTC.

This clone was picked up one time. The V and J genes are TRBV6-5 and TRBJ1-5, with D unresolved. CDR3 size: 13 residues. The V and J ends lost 5 bases and 2 bases respectively, with 7 bases between them. CDR1 is MNHEY, CDR2 SVGAGI, per germline. The CDR3 here is CASSQEGNQPQHF. CDR3 DNA sequence: TGTGCCAGCAGTCAGGAGGGCAATCAGCCCCAGCATTTT.

This chain links TRBV5-1 with TRBJ1-5; 11 nucleotides align to TRBD1. The CDR3 is 16 residues long. The ends lost 0 bases at V and 6 bases at J; junction bases unmatched: 5. CDR1 is SGHRS, CDR2 YFSETQ, per germline. The CDR3 sequence: CASSLGPGQGGQPQHF. CDR3 sequence (DNA): TGCGCCAGCAGCTTGGGTCCGGGACAGGGGGGTCAGCCCCAGCATTTT.

V gene TRBV6-1 combines with J gene TRBJ2-1, with D possibly TRBD2 on 6 matching bases. Trimming took 4 bases from V and 7 from J, leaving 26 bases between them. This CDR3 comprises 18 residues. Germline CDR1 reads MNHNS; CDR2 reads SASEGT. The CDR3 region has the DNA TGTGCCAGCAGTGTTATAGGAGGACTGGTGCGGGAAGGGAATGAGCAGTTCTTC. It encodes CASSVIGGLVREGNEQFF.

This clone showed up many times. The rearrangement links TRBV10-2 to TRBJ1-5; 9 bases are shared with TRBD1. The CDR3 is made up of 14 amino acids. The germline V gene encodes CDR1 WSHSY and CDR2 SAAADI. J lost 5 bases, V lost 5 bases, and 4 bases had no gene match. The CDR3 loop is CASSWTGADQPQHF. In DNA form, the CDR3 reads TGCGCCAGCAGTTGGACAGGGGCAGATCAGCCCCAGCATTTT.

This sequence joins TRBV2 and TRBJ2-7; D perhaps matches TRBD1 (6 bases). CDR1 is SNHLY and CDR2 is FYNNEI in the germline V gene. Deletions cut 4 bases from V and 3 bases from J, with 10 bases between. This CDR3 is 13 amino acids long. The CDR3 DNA follows: TGTGCCAGCAGTGGGGGGCTATTCTACGAGCAGTACTTC. Its translation: CASSGGLFYEQYF.

The chain couples TRBV10-3 to TRBJ2-1; 9 bases are a match to TRBD1. This CDR3 is 15 amino acids long. CDR1 ENHRY and CDR2 SYGVKD come from the germline V gene. The ends lost 4 bases at V and 3 bases at J; junction bases unmatched: 4. The CDR3 DNA sequence: TGTGCCATCAGTGTGAGGGGACAGGGCTACAATGAGCAGTTCTTC. Amino acids: CAISVRGQGYNEQFF.

V is TRBV7-9 and J is TRBJ2-3; D is uncertain. CDR1 SEHNR and CDR2 FQNEAQ come from the germline V gene (reference sequence). This CDR3 comprises 16 residues. The V and J ends lost 5 bases and 3 bases respectively, with 18 bases between them. The CDR3 DNA reads as TGTGCCAGCAGCCCGAATCATCCTAGTGGGACAGATACGCAGTATTTT. This gives the protein CASSPNHPSGTDTQYF.

This sequence joins TRBV5-1 and TRBJ2-7; 10 bases are a match to TRBD2. J was trimmed by 9 bases and V by 2 bases; bases with no gene match: 5. This CDR3 is 13 amino acids long. Germline V gene lookup returns CDR1 SGHRS and CDR2 YFSETQ. The DNA of the CDR3 is TGCGCCAGCAGCTTAGGGACTAGCGCGTGGCAGTACTTC. The encoded protein is CASSLGTSAWQYF. Drawing the rest from reference TRBV5-1 and TRBJ2-7, the complete variable domain is KAGVTQTPRYLIKTRGQQVTLSCSPISGHRSVSWYQQTPGQGLQFLFEYFSETQRNKGNFPGRFSGRQFSNSRSEMNVSTLELGDSALYLCASSLGTSAWQYFGPGTRLTVT.

The rearrangement joins TRBV19 to TRBJ2-1, with 8 bases identical to TRBD2. CDR1 and CDR2 from the germline V gene are LNHDA and SQIVND (reference sequence). This CDR3 has 14 amino acids. With V trimmed by 8 bases and J by 6 bases, 9 bases remained unmatched. The CDR3 spells CASLAGPGGNEQFF. The CDR3 coding sequence is TGTGCCAGTTTAGCGGGACCCGGCGGCAATGAGCAGTTCTTC.

This clone has only one observation. The genes are TRBV5-4 and TRBJ1-6, with D unclear. Germline lookup yields CDR1 SGHNT and CDR2 YYREEE (reference sequence). The CDR3 totals 18 residues. Deletions cut 4 bases from V and 1 base from J, with 18 bases between. As DNA, the CDR3 is TGTGCCAGCAGCCCGGACTTACCCGGGAGGTCCTATAATTCACCCCTCCACTTT. Translating it yields CASSPDLPGRSYNSPLHF.

The gene calls are TRBV15 and TRBJ2-7; D possibly corresponds to TRBD2 (5 bases). Trimming took off 8 bases at V and 0 bases at J, with 14 bases between the two ends. Looked up from germline, CDR1 is LNHNV and CDR2 is YYDKDF (reference sequence). The CDR3 sequence is 14 residues long. CDR3 sequence (DNA): TGTGCCACCGGCCGGCGGGTCAGCTCCTACGAGCAGTACTTC. Translating gives CATGRRVSSYEQYF.

This clone was seen a handful of times. V gene TRBV9 combines with J gene TRBJ1-4; 7 bases align to TRBD1. CDR1 is SGDLS and CDR2 is YYNGEE in the germline V gene. The CDR3 contains 13 residues. J gave up 7 bases and V 5 bases, and 5 bases lay outside the gene matches. The CDR3 reads CASSQGVGEKLFF. As DNA, the CDR3 is TGTGCCAGCAGTCAGGGGGTGGGTGAAAAACTGTTTTTT.